This note documents a single T cell receptor beta chain sequence. The antigen remains undetermined. This sample is part of a study of cytomegalovirus exposure and HLA in healthy donors. Findings and caveats of the study: Earlier results showed most TCR beta V segments being productive about 87% or about 30% of the time. The study put 150 to 200 TCR beta chains on its list as cytomegalovirus-associated.

The PCR used 60 Vbeta and 13 Jbeta primers. Generated by immunoSEQ multiplex PCR, the TCRdb table keeps only in-frame clones and is missing some. Of over 200,000 clones in the sample, roughly 91% were seen once. Germline V gives CDR1 SGHNT, CDR2 YENEEA. The junction had 12 bases not matched to a gene; V was cut back by 1 base and J by 6 bases. The CDR3 sequence is 16 residues long. The source is a woman between 18 and 29 years old in good health and CMV-seronegative. The sample comprised PBMCs. The V call is TRBV11-3, the J call TRBJ2-7; 7 bases are a match to TRBD2. The CDR3 DNA is TGTGCCAGCAGCTTAGGGGTTATTAGCGGCGGGGGCGAGCAGTACTTC. Its protein is CASSLGVISGGGEQYF.